This TCR beta chain was recorded in a study of graft-versus-host responses after intestinal transplantation (dated by TCRdb to the early 2020s). Regarding the study in general: The transplants that recipients got were multivisceral, liver-intestinal, or isolated intestinal. To identify alloreactive clones, pre-transplant mixed lymphocyte reaction products were sequenced and compared with unstimulated pre-transplant donor and recipient T cells. Rather than going through the commercial service, samples from a few later patients were sequenced in-house on an Illumina MiSeq and processed with MiXCR. Every recipient was given anti-thymocyte globulin induction, followed by roughly 3 years of maintenance tacrolimus and steroids. The cohort enrolled some 23 intestinal transplant recipients including one retransplant, and a few patients lacking pretransplant specimens were excluded. After intestinal transplantation, graft-versus-host and host-versus-graft alloreactive T cell clones in the graft, circulation and bone marrow were tracked using bulk TCR-beta CDR3 sequencing. Donor T cell macrochimerism was defined as a peak of at least 4% donor T cells among recipient peripheral blood mononuclear cells. The paper as a whole reports these results and caveats: The conclusions were limited by the relatively low number and heterogeneity of the intestinal transplant patients. In patients with donor T cell macrochimerism, the allografts had high GvH to HvG T cell clonal ratios. Peak levels of circulating GvH clones were associated with declines in HvG clones early after transplant. GvH clones were found in recipient bone marrow, and some of the GvH clones appeared earlier in ileal mucosa or blood, which is consistent with an intestinal mucosal origin.

This clone has only one observation. No cognate antigen has been identified for it. Base qualities are not provided; no much larger clone lies one nucleotide away. Interpreted using the paper, the time point label stands for: cells obtained before transplantation from donor or recipient. CD3+CD4+ and CD3+CD8+ populations were FACS-sorted from unstimulated pre-transplant donor and recipient cells taken from spleen or lymph nodes. The CDR3 runs 15 amino acids, cysteine and phenylalanine included. Just CDR3 DNA is preserved here, 45 bases in frame from base 1. Trimming takes 3 bases from V and 4 bases from J, and the germline ends sit 16 bases apart. From a lookup of the germline V gene, CDR1 and CDR2 are KGHSH and LQKENI. The library was generated by the immunoSEQ multiplex PCR assay. For most patients, genomic DNA was isolated using the Qiagen DNeasy Blood and Tissue Kit and was shipped frozen to Adaptive Biotechnologies for TCR sequencing. Adaptive Biotechnologies carried out high-throughput TCR-beta CDR3 sequencing of genomic DNA for most patients. Per the original workflow: TCR sequencing data for over 15 patients were retrieved from Adaptive's ImmunoSEQ software; a few other patients were processed with MiXCR and VDJtools. To correct CD4 versus CD8 sorting errors, any sequence found in both subsets at a frequency ratio below 5:1 was removed. CDR3 nucleotide sequences shared by donor and recipient were removed because the origin of these sequences could not be assigned. To be classed as alloreactive, a clone needed at least 2-fold expansion over unstimulated cells and a minimum CFSE-low frequency of 0.002% (template counts) or 0.001% (read counts). A clone was considered mappable if detected in the sequenced pre-transplant spleen, lymph node, or MLR CFSE-low populations of the donor or recipient. The cumulative frequency of alloreactive clones was calculated as a percentage of all sequences, weighted by copy number. The clones in this table, taken by TCRdb from immuneACCESS, are in-frame only. Not every clone is retained; where verified, under half of the shortfall comes from an unresolved V gene, and the cause of the rest is unknown. The V and J calls and clone size are taken from that table; D and trimming were inferred from the DNA. The sample table shows about 88,000 clones, and approximately 89% are seen once. The ten largest clones represent approximately 0.32% of the sample.

Recombination joined TRBV18 with TRBJ2-7, with no confident D gene call. The sample in question was unstimulated CD4+ T cells sorted from spleen or lymph node cells, obtained before transplant. This sequence originates from a human donor who was the organ donor for an intestinal transplant. The sequence in DNA is TGTGCCAGCTCACCTAGGAGTACCTCAGCTTACGAGCAGTACTTC. Translation gives CASSPRSTSAYEQYF.